This entry lists 24 T cell receptor beta chains sequenced from one sample in a study of tumor and adjacent non-tumor tissue in lung cancer. Three rounds of nested PCR, following a modified ARM-PCR protocol, produced the TCRbeta library. TCRdb recomputed calls from the multiplex PCR reads with MiXCR, one row per CDR3 protein. The sample contains roughly 150,000 distinct CDR3 sequences, 66% of which appear only once. RNA was extracted from bulk tissue without any cell sorting. The specimen sequenced was lung tumor tissue. All receptors come from a man between 60 and 75 years old with small cell lung cancer.

The chain employs TRBV6-5 and TRBJ2-1; 7 bases align to TRBD2. J lost 16 bases, V lost 1 base, and 16 bases had no gene match. CDR1 and CDR2 (germline): MNHEY, SVGAGI. CDR3 length: 15 residues. The CDR3 here is CASSYWGGSGDEHFF. As DNA, the CDR3 is TGTGCCAGCAGTTACTGGGGCGGGAGTGGGGATGAACACTTCTTC.

This clonotype was detected many times. The chain carries TRBV6-5 and TRBJ1-1; no firm D call. Deletions cut 5 bases from V and 0 bases from J, with 10 bases between. CDR3 length: 14 amino acids. The germline V gene has CDR1 MNHEY and CDR2 SVGAGI. The DNA for the CDR3 is TGTGCCAGCAGTCAGACTGCCGTGAACACTGAAGCTTTCTTT. As protein: CASSQTAVNTEAFF.

Regarding this clonotype: It is likely a read error, because the conserved phenylalanine at the end of the CDR3 is missing. No DNA is shown, since the ends of the CDR3 on it are uncertain; the CDR3 is the one TCRdb lists. The J gene is TRBJ2-1, the V gene TRBV20-1; TRBD2 was called by the table and not checked on the DNA. Termini included, the CDR3 measures 14 amino acids. Germline V CDR1 and CDR2: DFQATT, SNEGSKA (reference sequence). CDR3 protein: CSAVGTSGSDEHFS.

This clonotype showed up many times. The CDR3 nucleotides read TGTGCCAGCAGGGCCGGGACAGGGGGCTATGCCAATGAAAAACTGTTTTTT. This sequence encodes CASRAGTGGYANEKLFF. The rearrangement links TRBV6-1 to TRBJ1-4; TRBD1 matches 12 bases. V lost 6 bases, J lost 5 bases, and 10 bases stayed unmatched. CDR3 length: 17 residues. CDR1 and CDR2 from the germline V gene are MNHNS and SASEGT.

Remarks on this clonotype: This may arise from a read error, as a much more abundant clone is one base away. The J gene is TRBJ2-7, the V gene TRBV28; D gene unclear. CDR3 length: 14 residues. The V gene's germline CDR1 is MDHEN and CDR2 SYDVKM. CDR3 DNA: TGTGCCAGCACTTTAGGGTACTTCTCCTACGAGCAGTACTTC. Its translation: CASTLGYFSYEQYF.

The chain has TRBV5-1 and TRBJ2-1, with a weak D call TRBD2 (5 bases). The CDR3 covers 14 residues. Per the germline V gene, CDR1 is SGHRS and CDR2 is YFSETQ. The CDR3 region is CTTKEGWRYNEQFF. CDR3 DNA: TGCACCACCAAAGAAGGTTGGAGGTACAATGAGCAGTTCTTC. The variable domain in full, completed from reference TRBV5-1 and TRBJ2-1, reads KAGVTQTPRYLIKTRGQQVTLSCSPISGHRSVSWYQQTPGQGLQFLFEYFSETQRNKGNFPGRFSGRQFSNSRSEMNVSTLELGDSALYLCTTKEGWRYNEQFFGPGTRLTVL.

V and J are TRBV30 and TRBJ2-1; 7 bases fit TRBD2. Germline CDR1 reads GTSNPN; CDR2 reads SVGIG (reference sequence). V gave up 0 bases and J gave up 4 bases; unmatched junction bases: 6. This CDR3 spans 15 amino acids. The DNA of the CDR3 is TGTGCCTGGAGTGTAGGCGGGAGTGGTTACAATGAGCAGTTCTTC. Translation gives CAWSVGGSGYNEQFF.

The V and J genes are TRBV4-2 and TRBJ1-5; D gene unclear. Germline loops: CDR1 LGHNA, CDR2 YNFKEQ. This CDR3 contains 14 residues. Trimming removed 0 bases at V and 1 base at J, with 4 bases between. The CDR3 DNA follows: TGTGCCAGCAGCCAAGAGACGAGCAATCAGCCCCAGCATTTT. Translating it yields CASSQETSNQPQHF.

In the case of this clonotype: At one end, the junction sequence differs from germline, possibly due to a read error. This rearrangement joins TRBV28 to TRBJ2-1, with 11 nucleotides matching TRBD2. In germline, CDR1 is MDHEN, CDR2 SYDVKM. This CDR3 contains 15 residues. In DNA form, the CDR3 reads TGTGCCAGCAGTTCTAGCGGGAGGAGGAACAATGGGCAGTTCTTC. Amino acid sequence: CASSSSGRRNNGQFF.

This chain uses TRBV11-2 with TRBJ2-1, with 9 bases lining up with TRBD1. V lost 8 bases and J lost 8; bases outside the gene matches: 28. This CDR3 is 20 amino acids long. From germline, CDR1 is SGHAT and CDR2 FQNNGV. CDR3 in amino acids: CASGRSWSPGQGRMGDEQFF. CDR3 coding DNA: TGTGCCAGCGGCCGCTCATGGAGCCCTGGACAGGGGCGCATGGGGGATGAGCAGTTCTTC.

The count of this clonotype is one. A clone one base away is much larger, so this may be a read error. CDR3 in amino acids: CSAKGRGSLSSYNEQFF. The DNA of the CDR3 is TGCAGTGCTAAGGGGCGTGGAAGCCTGAGCTCCTACAATGAGCAGTTCTTC. The J gene is TRBJ2-1, the V gene TRBV20-1; possibly TRBD1 for D (5 bases). Germline V gene data show CDR1 as DFQATT and CDR2 as SNEGSKA (reference sequence). The CDR3 is 17 residues long. Trimming cost V 4 bases and J 0 bases, with 19 bases left between them.

Comments on this clonotype: Given a much more abundant clone one base away, this may be a read error. This chain uses TRBV6-1 with TRBJ1-4; D gene ambiguous. The CDR3 has 12 amino acids. Germline CDR1 and CDR2: MNHNS and SASEGT. V lost 2 bases to trimming and J lost 11 bases, with 9 bases between them. CDR3 DNA sequence: TGTGCCAGCAGTGAAATCGTGAGCAAACTGTTTTTT. This translates into CASSEIVSKLFF.

The V gene is TRBV28, the J gene TRBJ1-5; the D is unclear. The CDR3 has 13 amino acids. In germline, CDR1 is MDHEN, CDR2 SYDVKM. V lost 5 bases and J lost 0, with 5 bases in between. The CDR3 here is CASSPDSNQPQHF. The CDR3, as DNA: TGTGCCAGCAGTCCAGATAGCAATCAGCCCCAGCATTTT.

Comments on this clonotype: Since a much larger clone is just one base distant, this may be a read error. V is TRBV5-5 and J is TRBJ2-7; a weak D match, TRBD1 (5 bases). Germline CDR1 and CDR2: SGHKS and YYEKEE (reference sequence). CDR3 size: 13 residues. CDR3 sequence (DNA): TGTACCAGCAGCTTGGTCAGGGTCCACGAGCAGTACTTC. Translated: CTSSLVRVHEQYF.

A remark on this clonotype: No conserved phenylalanine or tryptophan is present at the end of the CDR3, so a read error is the likely explanation. It is unclear where the CDR3 begins or ends on the DNA, so no DNA is shown, and the CDR3 is as TCRdb lists it. CDR3 sequence: CASSSLTSGTNTRELLL. The rearrangement uses TRBV11-2 and TRBJ2-2; the table's D call of TRBD2 was not tested on the DNA. Per the germline V gene, CDR1 is SGHAT and CDR2 is FQNNGV. The CDR3 adds up to 17 amino acids, both ends counted.

This clonotype is a singleton in its sample. This CDR3 is CSVVERQETQYF. The DNA of the CDR3 is TGCAGCGTTGTTGAGCGGCAAGAGACCCAGTACTTC. The rearrangement links TRBV29-1 to TRBJ2-5, with D possibly matching TRBD2 (5 bases). Germline V gene sequence: CDR1 SQVTM, CDR2 ANQGSEA. This CDR3 spans 12 amino acids. The V and J ends lost 4 bases and 2 bases respectively, with 8 bases between them.

Turning to this clonotype: This sequence may be a read error, since a much larger clone differs from it by one base. The V gene is TRBV20-1, the J gene TRBJ2-3; tentatively, D is TRBD2 (5 bases). The CDR3 runs to 15 residues. CDR1 DFQATT and CDR2 SNEGSKA come from the germline V gene (reference sequence). The CDR3 DNA sequence: TGCAGTGCTAGAGATCCCAGCGGCTACACATATACGCAGTATTTT. It encodes CSARDPSGYTYTQYF.

Turning to this clonotype: A read error may explain this, as a much larger clone is one base away. V usage is TRBV10-2 and J usage is TRBJ2-6; TRBD1 matches at 7 bases. V shed 7 bases and J 0 bases; nucleotides not matched to a gene: 12. The germline V gene has CDR1 WSHSY and CDR2 SAAADI. This CDR3 region has 18 residues. The CDR3 reads CASNPYRGQDSGANVLTF. Here the CDR3 DNA reads TGCGCCAGCAATCCCTACAGGGGTCAAGACTCTGGGGCCAACGTCCTGACTTTC.

This clonotype has only a few counts. This sequence may be a read error, since a much larger clone differs from it by one base. The chain carries TRBV10-3 and TRBJ2-1, with D perhaps TRBD1 or TRBD2 (5 bases each). The CDR3 runs to 13 residues. Germline CDR1 and CDR2: ENHRY and SYGVKD. The CDR3: CTISEGTPGEQFF. The CDR3 DNA sequence: TGTACCATCAGTGAGGGGACCCCCGGGGAGCAGTTCTTC.

Many counts were recorded for this clonotype. The CDR3 coding sequence is TGTGCCAGCAGCCAAGGATTGCAGGGGAGAGATACGCAGTATTTT. It translates to CASSQGLQGRDTQYF. V and J are TRBV4-2 and TRBJ2-3; D perhaps matches TRBD1 (6 bases). The length of the CDR3 is 15 residues. CDR1 LGHNA and CDR2 YNFKEQ come from the germline V gene. Trimming removed 1 base from V and 5 bases from J, with 13 bases in between.

The CDR3 DNA reads TGTGCCACCAGTGATTCTACACCCAATGAGCAGTTCTTC. It is translated as CATSDSTPNEQFF. The chain has TRBV24-1 and TRBJ2-1; D is ambiguous. V was pared by 2 bases and J by 6 bases, with 7 bases between. The CDR3 contains 13 residues. The germline V gene encodes CDR1 KGHDR and CDR2 SFDVKD.

On this clonotype: The conserved closing phenylalanine or tryptophan is absent in this CDR3, likely reflecting a read error. The chain is built from TRBV13 and TRBJ1-2; D gene uncertain. Per the germline V gene, CDR1 is PRHDT and CDR2 is FYEKMQ (reference sequence). There are 12 residues in the CDR3. The CDR3 loop is CASSLEYYGYTL. The CDR3 DNA sequence: TGTGCCAGCAGCTTAGAGTACTACGGCTACACCCTC.

Comments on this clonotype: Possible read error: a much larger clone is one base away. V is TRBV29-1 and J is TRBJ1-5, with D possibly being TRBD1 (5 bases). Trimming cost V 6 bases and J 9 bases, with 15 bases left between them. Germline CDR1 and CDR2: SQVTM and ANQGSEA. The CDR3 totals 12 residues. CDR3 DNA sequence: TGCAGCGTGGGGGGGTTAGGGCTGCCCCAGCATTTT. Translated, it gives CSVGGLGLPQHF.

In regard to this clonotype: A read error may explain this, as a much larger clone is one base away. CDR3 sequence (DNA): TGTGCCAGCAATGACAGGGGTGACTATAATTCACCCCTCCACTTT. Its protein product is CASNDRGDYNSPLHF. The chain joins TRBV6-1 to TRBJ1-6; 8 nucleotides line up with TRBD1. The V and J ends lost 7 bases and 3 bases, in that order; junction bases with no gene match: 5. The CDR3 extends over 15 amino acids. The germline CDR1 and CDR2 sequences are MNHNS and SASEGT.